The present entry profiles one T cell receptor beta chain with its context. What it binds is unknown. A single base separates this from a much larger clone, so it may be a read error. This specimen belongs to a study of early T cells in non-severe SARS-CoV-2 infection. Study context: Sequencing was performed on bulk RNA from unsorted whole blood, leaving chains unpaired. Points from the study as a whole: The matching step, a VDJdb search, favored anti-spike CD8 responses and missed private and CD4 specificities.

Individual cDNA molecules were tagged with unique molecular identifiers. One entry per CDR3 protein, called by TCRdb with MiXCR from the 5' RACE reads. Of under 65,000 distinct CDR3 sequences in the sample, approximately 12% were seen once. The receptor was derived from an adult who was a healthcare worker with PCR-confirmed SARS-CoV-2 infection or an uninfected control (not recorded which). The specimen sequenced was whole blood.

CDR3 nucleotides: TGTGCCAGCAGTGATACCACCGGGGAGCTGTTTTTT. Its translation: CASSDTTGELFF. The chain carries TRBV2 and TRBJ2-2; D is unclear. The CDR3 length is 12 residues. The V end lost 3 bases, the J end lost 4 bases, and 3 bases lay between the germline ends. Germline V CDR1 and CDR2: SNHLY, FYNNEI.